A selection of T cell receptor beta chains follows, all from one sample in a study of CD8+CD57+ T cells in acquired aplastic anemia. Using its own MiXCR run on the reads, TCRdb lists one record per CDR3 protein. The sample includes fewer than 200,000 distinct CDR3 sequences, about half of them seen just once. The sequencing input was sorted CD4+, CD8+, or CD8+CD57+ T cells (not recorded which) from PBMCs. These receptors were obtained from a human donor with aplastic anemia. Both conserved end residues are part of each CDR3. A D gene is named only where the DNA matches it firmly. Part of the rows lack a size; the others show once, few, many or a class for expanded clones.

cdr3_length clone_size j_call d_call v_call cdr3_nt cdr3_aa
18 once TRBJ1-6 TRBD1 TRBV29-1 TGCAGCGTCATGAGGGGGCTTGATAGGTGGCGGATGGGTTCACCCCTCCACTTT CSVMRGLDRWRMGSPLHF
15 many TRBJ2-6 . TRBV6-1 TGTGCCAGCAGGACACGGGGCTCTGGGGCCAACGTCCTGACTTTC CASRTRGSGANVLTF
15 . TRBJ2-7 TRBD2 TRBV9 TGTGCCAGCAGCGTAGGGACTAGCGGGGAACGCGAGCAGTACTTC CASSVGTSGEREQYF
14 . TRBJ2-1 . TRBV5-4 TGTGCCAGCAGCCCGGGACACACCTACAATGAGCAGTTCTTC CASSPGHTYNEQFF
14 many TRBJ2-5 TRBD2 TRBV20-1 TGCAGTGCTAGTCTAGCGGGGGGGCAAGAGACCCAGTACTTC CSASLAGGQETQYF
20 many TRBJ2-3 TRBD2 TRBV15 TGTGCCACCAGCAGAGAACATGTGGGAGGGCGAGGTAGAGGCACAGATACGCAGTATTTT CATSREHVGGRGRGTDTQYF
15 . TRBJ2-7 TRBD1 TRBV25-1 TGTGCCAGCAGTGACAGTACAGGGGGATCCTACGAGCAGTACTTC CASSDSTGGSYEQYF
12 few TRBJ2-2 . TRBV10-3 TGTGCCATCAGGACATCAACCGGGGAGCTGTTTTTT CAIRTSTGELFF
12 . TRBJ1-1 . TRBV19 TGTGCCAGTAGTTACGGGACTCTTGAAGCTTTCTTT CASSYGTLEAFF
14 . TRBJ1-1 TRBD1 TRBV7-9 TGTGCCAGCAGCCGGACCGGGACAGGGGCTGAAGCTTTCTTT CASSRTGTGAEAFF
12 many TRBJ1-2 TRBD1 TRBV5-6 TGTGCCAGCAGCTGGGACAGGGCCGGCTACACCTTC CASSWDRAGYTF
13 . TRBJ1-4 TRBD1 TRBV29-1 TGCAGCGTTTACGGACAGGGGTCTGAAAAACTGTTTTTT CSVYGQGSEKLFF
14 many TRBJ1-6 TRBD1 TRBV12-3/TRBV12-4 TGTGCCAGCAGCCGGACAGGGGCCAATTCACCCCTCCACTTT CASSRTGANSPLHF
15 . TRBJ2-1 TRBD2 TRBV10-2 TGCGCCAGCAGTGGAACTAGCGGGAGGTCGGATGAGCAGTTCTTC CASSGTSGRSDEQFF
13 . TRBJ2-7 . TRBV7-2 TGTGCCAGCAGCTTCCAACAGGGTTACGAGCAGTACTTC CASSFQQGYEQYF
14 few TRBJ2-1 TRBD2 TRBV2 TGTGCCAGCAGTGTGACGGGGGGGCCATATGAGCAGTTCTTC CASSVTGGPYEQFF
11 . TRBJ1-5 . TRBV10-3 TGTGCCATCAGGGACGGTTACCCCCAGCATTTT CAIRDGYPQHF
13 . TRBJ2-7 . TRBV25-1 TGTGCCAGCAGCGATTCTAGGCAGCACGAGCAGTACTTC CASSDSRQHEQYF
10 . TRBJ2-1 . TRBV10-2 TGCGCCAGCAGTGCGAGTGAGCAGTTCTTC CASSASEQFF
15 many TRBJ2-1 TRBD1 TRBV7-3 TGTGCCAGCAGCTTGACAGGGGGCGGGTTCGATGAGCAGTTCTTC CASSLTGGGFDEQFF
15 . TRBJ2-7 TRBD2 TRBV7-6 TGTGCCAGCAACTTAGAGGTCGGGAGGGCCTACGAGCAGTACTTC CASNLEVGRAYEQYF
14 . TRBJ1-1 . TRBV14 TGTGCCAGCAGCTATGGGGGGGTGAACACTGAAGCTTTCTTT CASSYGGVNTEAFF
14 once TRBJ2-5 TRBD1 TRBV12-3/TRBV12-4 TGTGCCAGCAGAGCCGGGACAGGGGGAGAGACCCAGTACTTC CASRAGTGGETQYF
15 many TRBJ2-5 TRBD2 TRBV5-8 TGTGCCAGCACCATCGGGACTAGCGGCACAGGGGCCCAGTACTTC CASTIGTSGTGAQYF
17 many TRBJ2-2 TRBD1 TRBV4-2 TGTGCCAGCTATGATTTTCCAGGGGGAGCGAACACCGGGGAGCTGTTTTTT CASYDFPGGANTGELFF
13 . TRBJ2-7 . TRBV10-1 TGCGCCAGCAGTGAAACTATCGCCTACGAGCAGTACTTC CASSETIAYEQYF
11 few TRBJ2-2 . TRBV24-1 TGTGCCACCGGGGCGGCCGGGGAGCTGTTTTTT CATGAAGELFF
16 many TRBJ2-1 TRBD2 TRBV10-2 TGCGCCAGCAGTCTTGGGACTAGCGGGACCTCTTTATCGCAGTTCTTC CASSLGTSGTSLSQFF
11 many TRBJ2-7 . TRBV7-2 TGTGCCAGCAGCTTCGTCCGCGAGCAGTACTTC CASSFVREQYF
16 . TRBJ1-5 . TRBV11-2 TGTGCCAGCAGCTATTTCCCGACGGGACCTGAGCAGCCCCAGCATTTT CASSYFPTGPEQPQHF
15 many TRBJ2-1 . TRBV5-5 TGTGCCAGCAGCTTCTTGGGGCTGCCCCACAATGAGCAGTTCTTC CASSFLGLPHNEQFF
14 few TRBJ2-7 . TRBV2 TGTGCCAGCAGTGTGGGCAGGGGAGGCCACGAGCAGTACTTC CASSVGRGGHEQYF
16 many TRBJ1-6 TRBD1 TRBV3-1 TGTGCCAGCAGCCCCTCCGACGGCAGGGGGATTTCACCCCTCCACTTT CASSPSDGRGISPLHF
17 many TRBJ1-3 . TRBV9 TGTGCCAGCAGCACCTTTGACAGGTCAAGCTCTGGAAACACCATATATTTT CASSTFDRSSSGNTIYF
13 . TRBJ1-2 . TRBV9 TGTGCCAGCAGCGCCCAGGGGAACCATGGCTACACCTTC CASSAQGNHGYTF
14 many TRBJ1-2 TRBD1 TRBV2 TGTGCCAGCAGTGATGTCGGACAGGTCTATGGCTACACCTTC CASSDVGQVYGYTF
12 once TRBJ2-7 . TRBV20-1 TGCAGTGCCCTTCTCGGGGATTACGAGCAGTACTTC CSALLGDYEQYF
16 . TRBJ2-7 TRBD2 TRBV11-1 TGTGCCAGCAGCTTAGGGGCACAGCGGGGTGGCTACGAGCAGTACTTC CASSLGAQRGGYEQYF
15 . TRBJ2-2 TRBD1 TRBV7-3 TGTGCCAGCAGCCTAAGGTCACAGGGGAACGGGGAGCTGTTTTTT CASSLRSQGNGELFF
16 many TRBJ1-2 . TRBV4-2 TGTGCCAGCAGCCTACCTGGGGGAGGAACCTTACCCCAGTACACCTTC CASSLPGGGTLPQYTF
14 few TRBJ2-7 . TRBV18 TGTGCCAGCTCGCGCGGACTCACTTCCTACGAGCAGTACTTC CASSRGLTSYEQYF
13 . TRBJ1-5 . TRBV6-1 TGTGCCAGCAGTGAAGAGGTGGGAGTGACCCAGCATTTT CASSEEVGVTQHF
18 many TRBJ2-1 TRBD2 TRBV25-1 TGTGCCAGCAGTGCGCTCTTAACGGGACTAGCGGGAGGTAAGGGGCAGTTCTTC CASSALLTGLAGGKGQFF
13 . TRBJ2-7 . TRBV20-1 TGCAGTGCCGAGGCACAGGGCGCCTACGAGCAGTACTTC CSAEAQGAYEQYF
12 many TRBJ2-3 . TRBV24-1 TGTGCCACCAGTGGAGACGCAGATACGCAGTATTTT CATSGDADTQYF
12 many TRBJ2-3 . TRBV19 TGTGCCAGTAGTGATCCGATGGATACGCAGTATTTT CASSDPMDTQYF
17 . TRBJ2-3 . TRBV15 TGTGCCACCAGCAGAGATCAGACCGGGCGGAGCACAGATACGCAGTATTTT CATSRDQTGRSTDTQYF
17 many TRBJ1-5 TRBD1 TRBV5-4 TGTGCCAGCAGCTTGGGGGGACAGGGTGGGAGCAATCAGCCCCAGCATTTT CASSLGGQGGSNQPQHF
14 many TRBJ1-4 . TRBV7-8 TGTGCCAGCAGCCCCGGGGGCCCGGGGGAAAAACTGTTTTTT CASSPGGPGEKLFF
12 many TRBJ2-7 . TRBV7-9 TGTGCCAGCAGCTTAGACGGGGCCTTGACGTACTTC CASSLDGALTYF
15 . TRBJ1-2 . TRBV6-2/TRBV6-3 TGTGCCAGCAGTTATGTCGGGGTGGCTAACTATGGCTACACCTTC CASSYVGVANYGYTF
14 . TRBJ2-5 . TRBV7-3 TGTGCCAGCAGCTTAACGGAGTCAGTGAGGACCCAGTACTTC CASSLTESVRTQYF
13 many TRBJ2-5 . TRBV2 TGTGCCAGCAGCCGATCTAAGCCCGAGACCCAGTACTTC CASSRSKPETQYF
15 . TRBJ2-5 TRBD2 TRBV20-1 TGCAGTGCTACCCGGGGTAGCGGGATTGTGGAGACCCAGTACTTC CSATRGSGIVETQYF
13 . TRBJ1-1 . TRBV29-1 TGCAGCGTTGTATTGACACCCCTCACTGAAGCTTTCTTT CSVVLTPLTEAFF
15 . TRBJ1-2 TRBD1 TRBV2 TGTGCCAGCAGGGAACAGGGGAGGGCTAACTATGGCTACACCTTC CASREQGRANYGYTF
14 many TRBJ1-5 . TRBV5-1 TGCGCCAGCAGCCCGGACCGACCTAATCAGCCCCAGCATTTT CASSPDRPNQPQHF